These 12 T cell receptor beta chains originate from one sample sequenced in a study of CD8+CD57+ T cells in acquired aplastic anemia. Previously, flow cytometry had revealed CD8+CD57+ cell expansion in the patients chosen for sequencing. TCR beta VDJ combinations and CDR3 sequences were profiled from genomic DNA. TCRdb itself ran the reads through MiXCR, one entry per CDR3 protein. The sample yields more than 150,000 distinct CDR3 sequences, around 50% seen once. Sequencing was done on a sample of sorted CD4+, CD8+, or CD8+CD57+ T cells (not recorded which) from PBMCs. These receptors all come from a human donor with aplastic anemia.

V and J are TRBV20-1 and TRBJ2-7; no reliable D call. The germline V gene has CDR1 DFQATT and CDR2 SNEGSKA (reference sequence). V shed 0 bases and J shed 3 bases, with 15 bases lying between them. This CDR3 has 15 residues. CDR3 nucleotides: TGCAGTGCTAGAGATCAGGTCTCCACCTTCTACGAGCAGTACTTC. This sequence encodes CSARDQVSTFYEQYF.

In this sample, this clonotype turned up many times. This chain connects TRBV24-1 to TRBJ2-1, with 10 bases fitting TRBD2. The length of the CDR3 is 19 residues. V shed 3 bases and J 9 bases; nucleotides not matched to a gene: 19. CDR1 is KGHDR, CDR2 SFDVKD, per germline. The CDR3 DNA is TGTGCCACCAGTGATCTTAAGGAACTAGCGGGGAAAAGAAGGGGTGAGCAGTTCTTC. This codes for CATSDLKELAGKRRGEQFF.

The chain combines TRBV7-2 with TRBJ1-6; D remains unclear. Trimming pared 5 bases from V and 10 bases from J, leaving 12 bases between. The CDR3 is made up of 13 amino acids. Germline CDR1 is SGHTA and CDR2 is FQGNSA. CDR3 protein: CASSKLNLSPLHF. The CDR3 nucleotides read TGTGCCAGCAGCAAGCTTAACCTCTCACCCCTCCACTTT.

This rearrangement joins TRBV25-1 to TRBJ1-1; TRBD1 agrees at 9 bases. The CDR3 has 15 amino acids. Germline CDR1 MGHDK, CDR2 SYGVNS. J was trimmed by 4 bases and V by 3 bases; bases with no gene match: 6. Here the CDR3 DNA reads TGTGCCAGCAGTGAGACAGGGGGTCGGGGCACTGAAGCTTTCTTT. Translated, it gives CASSETGGRGTEAFF.

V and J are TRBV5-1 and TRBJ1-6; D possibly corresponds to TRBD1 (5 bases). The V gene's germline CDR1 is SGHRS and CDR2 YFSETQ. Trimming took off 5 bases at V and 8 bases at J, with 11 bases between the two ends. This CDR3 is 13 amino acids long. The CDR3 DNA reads TGCGCCAGCAGTCAGGGAATTGATTCACCCCTCCACTTT. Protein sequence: CASSQGIDSPLHF. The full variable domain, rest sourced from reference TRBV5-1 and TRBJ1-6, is KAGVTQTPRYLIKTRGQQVTLSCSPISGHRSVSWYQQTPGQGLQFLFEYFSETQRNKGNFPGRFSGRQFSNSRSEMNVSTLELGDSALYLCASSQGIDSPLHFGNGTRLTVT.

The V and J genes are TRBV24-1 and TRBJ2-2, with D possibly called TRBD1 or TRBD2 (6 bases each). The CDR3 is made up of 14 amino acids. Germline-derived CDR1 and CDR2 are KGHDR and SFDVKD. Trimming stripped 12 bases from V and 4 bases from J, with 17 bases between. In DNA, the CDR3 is TGTGCCTCCAATGGAGGGGGTAGCACCGGGGAGCTGTTTTTT. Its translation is CASNGGGSTGELFF.

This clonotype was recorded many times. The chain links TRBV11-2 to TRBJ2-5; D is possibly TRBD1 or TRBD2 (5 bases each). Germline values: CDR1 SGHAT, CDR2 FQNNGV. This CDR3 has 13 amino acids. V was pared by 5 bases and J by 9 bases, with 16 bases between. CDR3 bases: TGTGCCAGCAGCGCGAACCGACAGCGGCCCCAGTACTTC. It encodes CASSANRQRPQYF.

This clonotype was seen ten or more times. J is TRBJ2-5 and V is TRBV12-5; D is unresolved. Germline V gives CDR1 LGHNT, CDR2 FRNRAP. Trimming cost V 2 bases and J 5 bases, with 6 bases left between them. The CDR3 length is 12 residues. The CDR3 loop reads CASGLSRETQYF. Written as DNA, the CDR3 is TGTGCTAGTGGTTTGAGTAGGGAGACCCAGTACTTC.

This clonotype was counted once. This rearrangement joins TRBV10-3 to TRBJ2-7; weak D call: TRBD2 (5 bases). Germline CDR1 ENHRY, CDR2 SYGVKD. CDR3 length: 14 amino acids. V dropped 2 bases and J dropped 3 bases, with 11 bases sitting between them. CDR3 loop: CAISEGNGIYEQYF. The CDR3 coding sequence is TGTGCCATCAGTGAGGGGAACGGGATCTACGAGCAGTACTTC.

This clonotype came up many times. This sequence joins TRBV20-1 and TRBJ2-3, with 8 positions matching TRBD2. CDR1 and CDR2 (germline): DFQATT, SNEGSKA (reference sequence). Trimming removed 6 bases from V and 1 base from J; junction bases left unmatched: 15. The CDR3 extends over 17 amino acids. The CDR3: CSAGARGTSGRTDTQYF. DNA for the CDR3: TGCAGTGCCGGAGCAAGAGGTACTAGCGGCCGCACAGATACGCAGTATTTT.

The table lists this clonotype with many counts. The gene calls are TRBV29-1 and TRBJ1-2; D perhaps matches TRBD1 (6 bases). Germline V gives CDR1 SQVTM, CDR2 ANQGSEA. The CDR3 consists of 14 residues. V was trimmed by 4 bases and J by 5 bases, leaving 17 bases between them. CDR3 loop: CSVVFADRLYGYTF. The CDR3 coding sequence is TGCAGCGTTGTTTTTGCGGACAGATTATATGGCTACACCTTC.

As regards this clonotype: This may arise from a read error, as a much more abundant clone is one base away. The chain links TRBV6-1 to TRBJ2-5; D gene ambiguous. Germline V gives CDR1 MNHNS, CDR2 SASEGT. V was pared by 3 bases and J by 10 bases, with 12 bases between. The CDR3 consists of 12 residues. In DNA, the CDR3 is TGTGCCAGCAGTGACGGTGCCCCGATCCAGTACTTC. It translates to CASSDGAPIQYF.